What follows describes a single T cell receptor (beta chain). Its antigen is not known. TCRdb keeps only in-frame clones here, not all; method: immunoSEQ multiplex PCR. The table includes approximately 35,000 clones, roughly nine tenths detected once. This record belongs to a study of T cells in localized non-small cell lung cancer. The CDR3 sequence is 15 residues long. The germline V gene has CDR1 LNHDA and CDR2 SQIVND (reference sequence). The V end was cut by 3 bases, the J end by 4 bases, with 13 bases between. Study-wide points: There was an association of higher blood T cell density with longer overall survival. Uninvolved adjacent lung had the highest recorded T cell clonality, with tumor below it. The study detected a median roughly 57 of the top 100 tumor clones in adjacent lung. The study sequenced only one region of the tumor. As a result, intratumor heterogeneity could not be excluded and remains possible.

The clonotype originates from a man between 40 and 70 years old with stage II lung adenocarcinoma. The sample consisted of PBMCs, taken before any cancer treatment. The chain recombines TRBV19 with TRBJ1-5; D might be TRBD1 (6 bases). The CDR3 DNA sequence: TGTGCCAGTAGTATTACGGGGGCCTTAAATCAGCCCCAGCATTTT. Translated, it gives CASSITGALNQPQHF.